This entry lists 8 T cell receptor beta chains sequenced from one sample in a study of T cell repertoires in cytomegalovirus infection (dated by TCRdb to about 2019). Antigens for these TCRs are unknown. According to the study, the label for this sample's treatment or condition signals: in vitro stimulation with specific CMV peptide epitopes to enrich CMV-specific T cells. Sequencing was performed on an Illumina HiSeq 1500. Starting from the raw public reads, TCRdb applied fastp trimming at Q25, assembled clones with MiXCR and retained in-frame beta chains. When rows share a CDR3 protein, they turn into one entry using the most common DNA and genes. The table for this sample lists a few hundred thousand distinct CDR3 sequences; 40% of them were counted only once. The top ten constitute about 46% of the sample. The starting material was cultured PBMCs, obtained from culture after CMV antigen stimulation. Every receptor here comes from a human donor in good health (CMV status not recorded). Some clones in this sample may be carry-over from other donors' samples.

The rearrangement uses TRBV3-1 and TRBJ2-1; D gene ambiguous. V gave up 0 bases and J gave up 5 bases, with 8 bases separating them. The CDR3 is 14 residues long. Germline CDR1 reads LGHDT; CDR2 reads YNNKEL (reference sequence). The CDR3 here is CASSQERLHNEQFF. The DNA for the CDR3 is TGTGCCAGCAGCCAAGAGCGGCTTCACAATGAGCAGTTCTTC.

The chain couples TRBV15 to TRBJ2-4, with D possibly matching TRBD2 (7 bases). The CDR3 is 18 amino acids. The germline gives CDR1 LNHNV, CDR2 YYDKDF (reference sequence). V was pared by 0 bases and J by 0 bases, with 15 bases between. For the CDR3, the DNA is TGTGCCACCAGCAGAGAGGGGGGGGGCCGTACAGCCAAAAACATTCAGTACTTC. Its translation: CATSREGGGRTAKNIQYF.

Only a few counts were recorded for this clonotype. The rearrangement uses TRBV12-3 or TRBV12-4 and TRBJ2-5; D is undetermined. V lost 6 bases, J lost 3 bases, and 8 bases lay in between. This CDR3 has 12 residues. The CDR3 DNA reads as TGTGCCAGCAGACCCTCCGAAGAGACCCAGTACTTC. Residues: CASRPSEETQYF.

The V gene is TRBV7-2, the J gene TRBJ2-7; no clear D. Looked up from germline, CDR1 is SGHTA and CDR2 is FQGNSA. This CDR3 is built from 14 residues. Trimming pared 5 bases from V and 2 bases from J, leaving 13 bases between. The CDR3 nucleotides read TGTGCCAGCAGCGGTCTGACGGGCCCCTACGAGCAGTACTTC. This codes for CASSGLTGPYEQYF.

This clonotype was counted between two and nine times. The rearrangement links TRBV7-2 to TRBJ2-1; TRBD1 might be the D (6 bases). The CDR3 covers 18 residues. Per germline, CDR1 SGHTA and CDR2 FQGNSA. Trimming left V 4 bases short and J 2 bases short, with 21 bases between. The CDR3 coding sequence is TGTGCCAGCAGCTCCCCAGGGGTTTCACTCCGACCCTACAATGAGCAGTTCTTC. This encodes CASSSPGVSLRPYNEQFF.

This sequence joins TRBV11-2 and TRBJ2-5; D is undetermined. Per germline, CDR1 SGHAT and CDR2 FQNNGV. The CDR3 extends over 13 amino acids. Trimming stripped 7 bases from V and 7 bases from J, with 16 bases between. CDR3 loop: CASTFETQRTQYF. In DNA, the CDR3 is TGTGCCAGCACCTTCGAGACCCAACGGACCCAGTACTTC.

The sample holds a few counts of this clonotype. The chain has TRBV10-3 and TRBJ2-3; perhaps D is TRBD1 or TRBD2 (5 bases each). The CDR3 runs 13 residues. V was cut by 7 bases and J by 0 bases, with 8 bases left in between. Germline lookup yields CDR1 ENHRY and CDR2 SYGVKD. The CDR3 DNA is TGTGCCATCACCGGGGCTAGCACAGATACGCAGTATTTT. Translated, it gives CAITGASTDTQYF.

This clonotype was seen only a few times. The V call is TRBV7-9, the J call TRBJ2-7; 7 nucleotides line up with TRBD1. There are 13 residues in the CDR3. The junction had 9 bases not matched to a gene; V was cut back by 6 bases and J by 7 bases. Germline lookup yields CDR1 SEHNR and CDR2 FQNEAQ (reference sequence). CDR3 residues: CASRTDRAGEQYF. The CDR3 DNA sequence: TGTGCCAGCAGGACCGACAGGGCTGGGGAGCAGTACTTC.